Shown below are 17 T cell receptor beta chains from a single sample sequenced in a study of blood T cell repertoires in COVID-19. Profiling relied on immunoSEQ multiplex PCR, and the TCRdb table lists in-frame clones only, not all of them. The data show 150,000 or so clones, 75% to 90% seen once. Sequenced sample: peripheral blood. The receptors shown here come from a man younger than 35 with COVID-19, enrolled during active disease.

The J gene is TRBJ1-4, the V gene TRBV9, with a possible D match to TRBD1 (5 bases). Germline V CDR1 and CDR2: SGDLS, YYNGEE. Trimming cost V 4 bases and J 13 bases, with 17 bases left between them. CDR3 length: 13 residues. The CDR3, as DNA: TGTGCCAGCAGCTCCGAGGACGGGGGGAGACTGTTTTTT. Its protein product is CASSSEDGGRLFF.

The V and J genes are TRBV5-1 and TRBJ1-2; 10 positions agree with TRBD1. V lost 4 bases and J lost 7; bases outside the gene matches: 4. Germline-derived CDR1 and CDR2 are SGHRS and YFSETQ. The CDR3 is 13 residues long. The CDR3, as DNA: TGCGCCAGCAGCCCGGGACAGGGGCCTGGCTACACCTTC. This sequence encodes CASSPGQGPGYTF.

The chain carries TRBV5-4 and TRBJ1-1, with a tentative D call TRBD1 (6 bases). V lost 1 base and J lost 11, with 18 bases in between. Germline CDR1 reads SGHNT; CDR2 reads YYREEE (reference sequence). CDR3 length equals 14 residues. CDR3 sequence reads: CASSLRAAGAGAFF. CDR3 DNA sequence: TGTGCCAGCAGCTTGCGGGCCGCAGGGGCTGGGGCTTTCTTT. Drawing the rest from reference TRBV5-4 and TRBJ1-1, the complete variable domain is ETGVTQSPTHLIKTRGQQVTLRCSSQSGHNTVSWYQQALGQGPQFIFQYYREEENGRGNFPPRFSGLQFPNYSSELNVNALELDDSALYLCASSLRAAGAGAFFGQGTRLTVV.

The J gene is TRBJ2-3, the V gene TRBV11-2; 8 bases agree with TRBD2. Per germline, CDR1 SGHAT and CDR2 FQNNGV. V lost 4 bases to trimming and J lost 7 bases; unmatched junction nucleotides: 13. The CDR3 length is 16 residues. CDR3: CASSSSSGTRSNTQYF. As DNA, the CDR3 is TGTGCCAGCAGCTCAAGTTCCGGGACTAGGTCAAATACGCAGTATTTT.

V and J are TRBV5-4 and TRBJ2-1; no clear D. The V end was cut by 2 bases, the J end by 1 base, with 10 bases between. The germline V gene has CDR1 SGHNT and CDR2 YYREEE (reference sequence). The CDR3 totals 15 residues. Written as DNA, the CDR3 is TGTGCCAGCAGCTTCGGCGGTACGTCCTACAATGAGCAGTTCTTC. Translated: CASSFGGTSYNEQFF.

The chain recombines TRBV27 with TRBJ1-6, with a possible D match to TRBD1 (6 bases). With 8 bases removed from V and 6 bases from J, the gap between germline ends came to 17 bases. Per the germline V gene, CDR1 is MNHEY and CDR2 is SMNVEV (reference sequence). The CDR3 totals 15 residues. In DNA, the CDR3 is TGTGCCAGCGGGCCGGGGGGGCTAAGTAATTCACCCCTCCACTTT. As protein: CASGPGGLSNSPLHF.

V gene TRBV10-2 combines with J gene TRBJ1-5, with a possible D match to TRBD1 (6 bases). This CDR3 is built from 15 residues. Trimming removed 6 bases at V and 1 base at J, with 13 bases between. CDR1 is WSHSY, CDR2 SAAADI, per germline. The CDR3 nucleotides are TGCGCCAGCAGGGGAGTGGGGGCGAGCAATCAGCCCCAGCATTTT. Protein sequence: CASRGVGASNQPQHF.

V gene TRBV27 combines with J gene TRBJ2-3; tentative D call: TRBD1 (6 bases). The V end lost 6 bases, the J end lost 4 bases, and 8 bases lay between the germline ends. CDR3 length: 12 amino acids. Per the germline V gene, CDR1 is MNHEY and CDR2 is SMNVEV (reference sequence). CDR3 loop: CASSGQPDTQYF. The CDR3 DNA reads as TGTGCCAGCAGCGGACAGCCAGATACGCAGTATTTT.

The chain links TRBV28 to TRBJ2-5; no definite D call. The germline V gene encodes CDR1 MDHEN and CDR2 SYDVKM. Trimming took 2 bases from V and 4 from J, leaving 8 bases between them. This CDR3 comprises 13 residues. This CDR3 reads CASSLKRRETQYF. The CDR3 DNA reads as TGTGCCAGCAGTTTAAAGAGAAGAGAGACCCAGTACTTC.

V is TRBV4-3 and J is TRBJ1-2; 8 bases match TRBD1. Germline CDR1 LGHNA, CDR2 YSLEER. The junction had 14 bases not matched to a gene; V was cut back by 3 bases and J by 8 bases. The length of the CDR3 is 16 residues. DNA for the CDR3: TGCGCCAGCAGCCATTTCCCAGGGGGCGCTTGGAACGGCTACACCTTC. This translates into CASSHFPGGAWNGYTF.

The gene calls are TRBV18 and TRBJ2-3, with D possibly matching TRBD2 (6 bases). The V gene lost 2 bases and the J gene lost 3 bases, with 21 bases spanning the gap. Looked up from germline, CDR1 is KGHSH and CDR2 is LQKENI. The CDR3 runs to 18 residues. The CDR3 is CASSPAASDKGVTDTQYF. The CDR3 nucleotides are TGTGCCAGCTCACCAGCTGCTAGCGATAAAGGCGTTACAGATACGCAGTATTTT.

The chain is built from TRBV27 and TRBJ2-1; D uncertain. V was cut by 8 bases and J by 1 base, with 15 bases left in between. This CDR3 is 15 amino acids long. Germline V gene data show CDR1 as MNHEY and CDR2 as SMNVEV (reference sequence). CDR3 DNA sequence: TGTGCCAGCCGTGCTTCGAGCGTTTCCTACAATGAGCAGTTCTTC. It encodes CASRASSVSYNEQFF.

V usage is TRBV6-2 or TRBV6-3 and J usage is TRBJ1-6; 11 nucleotides align to TRBD1. The germline V gene has CDR1 MNHEY and CDR2 SVGEGT. After removal of 5 bases from V and 9 bases from J, the junction contained 12 bases not matched to a gene. This CDR3 has 17 amino acids. The CDR3 region is CASSNPDRGRIPSPLHF. The CDR3 nucleotides are TGTGCCAGCAGTAACCCGGACAGGGGGCGGATCCCTTCACCCCTCCACTTT.

CDR3 in DNA: TGTGCCAGCAGCCAAGAACAGCGGGAGGGCGGCCAGCAGTACTTC. Translating gives CASSQEQREGGQQYF. V and J are TRBV4-2 and TRBJ2-7, with 10 positions matching TRBD2. J gave up 8 bases and V 0 bases, and 7 bases lay outside the gene matches. The CDR3 has 15 residues. The germline V gene has CDR1 LGHNA and CDR2 YNFKEQ.

This clone was observed a single time. The chain combines TRBV28 with TRBJ2-7, with 8 nucleotides matching TRBD1. Germline V gene sequence: CDR1 MDHEN, CDR2 SYDVKM. The CDR3 runs 16 residues. The trim removed 2 bases at V and 3 bases at J, leaving 9 bases unmatched. CDR3: CASSLVMTGDSYEQYF. The CDR3 DNA is TGTGCCAGCAGTTTAGTAATGACAGGGGACAGCTACGAGCAGTACTTC.

Of note for this clone: Germline and junction disagree at one end, which may indicate a read error. The rearrangement uses TRBV4-3 and TRBJ1-4; 7 bases agree with TRBD1. CDR3 length equals 15 residues. Per the germline V gene, CDR1 is LGHNA and CDR2 is YSLEER. The CDR3 spells CASSMGQSTNEKLLF. The CDR3, as DNA: TGCGCCAGCAGCATGGGACAGTCAACTAATGAAAAACTGCTTTTT.

The V call is TRBV27, the J call TRBJ2-3, with D possibly being TRBD1 (5 bases). The CDR3 is 11 amino acids. Germline V lookup: CDR1 MNHEY, CDR2 SMNVEV (reference sequence). Trimming stripped 7 bases from V and 10 bases from J, with 12 bases between. The CDR3 DNA reads TGTGCCAGCAACTTTGGGGCATCGCAGTATTTT. Its protein is CASNFGASQYF.